Shown below are 4 T cell receptor beta chains from a single sample sequenced in a study of cytomegalovirus exposure and HLA in healthy donors. The PCR employed 60 Vbeta primers together with 13 Jbeta primers. Profiling relied on immunoSEQ multiplex PCR, and the TCRdb table lists in-frame clones only, not all of them. This table holds some 97,000 clones, 70% to 80% found once. The sample comprised PBMCs. Every receptor here comes from a female donor in good health and CMV-seropositive.

The J gene is TRBJ2-1, the V gene TRBV5-1; 9 bases are shared with TRBD2. The CDR3 runs 15 residues. The germline CDR1 and CDR2 sequences are SGHRS and YFSETQ. V shed 6 bases and J 4 bases; nucleotides not matched to a gene: 8. CDR3 nucleotides: TGCGCCAGCATCGCTGGCGGGGGGGATTACAATGAGCAGTTCTTC. It specifies CASIAGGGDYNEQFF.

V is TRBV19 and J is TRBJ1-4, with D perhaps matching TRBD1 (6 bases). CDR3 size: 15 residues. V gave up 7 bases and J gave up 0 bases, with 12 bases separating them. From germline, CDR1 is LNHDA and CDR2 SQIVND (reference sequence). The CDR3 loop is CASKEGGATNEKLFF. The CDR3 DNA is TGTGCCAGTAAGGAGGGGGGGGCAACTAATGAAAAACTGTTTTTT. The variable domain in full, with the rest retrieved from reference TRBV19 and TRBJ1-4, is DGGITQSPKYLFRKEGQNVTLSCEQNLNHDAMYWYRQDPGQGLRLIYYSQIVNDFQKGDIAEGYSVSREKKESFPLTVTSAQKNPTAFYLCASKEGGATNEKLFFGSGTQLSVL.

The V gene is TRBV27, the J gene TRBJ2-1; no clear D gene. Germline values: CDR1 MNHEY, CDR2 SMNVEV (reference sequence). This CDR3 spans 15 amino acids. V was clipped by 5 bases and J by 0 bases, with 11 bases between them. As DNA, the CDR3 is TGTGCCAGCAGTCCGAGCAGAGGCTCCTACAATGAGCAGTTCTTC. Protein product: CASSPSRGSYNEQFF.

This chain connects TRBV6-5 to TRBJ2-7, with 9 nucleotides matching TRBD1. V lost 7 bases and J lost 7; bases outside the gene matches: 11. There are 14 residues in the CDR3. The V gene's germline CDR1 is MNHEY and CDR2 SVGAGI. Here the CDR3 reads CASTPNRGRWEQYF. CDR3 DNA sequence: TGTGCCAGCACCCCAAACAGGGGGCGGTGGGAGCAGTACTTC.